Below, 7 T cell receptor beta chains from the same sample are listed, as sequenced in a study of T cell repertoires in cytomegalovirus infection. These receptors lack a known antigen. TCRdb reprocessed the reads with MiXCR, giving one entry per CDR3 protein. This repertoire shows about 150,000 distinct CDR3 sequences, 30% to 40% found once; its top ten account for 45% to 55%. The sample consisted of CD8+ T cells from cultured PBMCs, taken from culture after CMV antigen stimulation. All receptors come from a human donor in good health (CMV status not recorded). Some clones in this sample may be carry-over from other donors' samples.

The gene calls are TRBV2 and TRBJ2-3; the D gene could be TRBD1 or TRBD2 (6 bases each). This CDR3 spans 21 amino acids. Between the trimmed V and J ends, which lost 5 bases and 0 bases, there was a span of 30 bases. In germline, CDR1 is SNHLY, CDR2 FYNNEI. The chain's CDR3 is CASSNKLTGSLAELSTDTQYF. The CDR3 nucleotides read TGTGCCAGCAGTAACAAATTGACAGGCTCTTTAGCGGAACTTAGCACAGATACGCAGTATTTT.

This clonotype occurred a few times. The chain has TRBV7-9 and TRBJ2-7; 9 bases line up with TRBD1. The J segment lost 4 bases and the V segment lost 5 bases, leaving 12 bases of the junction unmatched. The CDR3 sequence is 16 residues long. CDR1 SEHNR and CDR2 FQNEAQ come from the germline V gene (reference sequence). The CDR3: CASSPARDRDFYEQYF. The CDR3 bases are TGTGCCAGCAGCCCAGCACGGGACAGGGACTTTTACGAGCAGTACTTC.

A word on this clonotype: A junction boundary mismatches the germline segment, possibly from a read error. The genes are TRBV6-1 and TRBJ1-2, with 10 bases fitting TRBD1. The CDR3 contains 14 residues. Germline V CDR1 and CDR2: MNHNS, SASEGT. CDR3 bases: TGTGCCAGCAGGCCGGGACAGGGGTACTATGGCTACGCCTTC. This gives the protein CASRPGQGYYGYAF.

V gene TRBV7-9 combines with J gene TRBJ1-2, with D possibly matching TRBD1 (5 bases). Trimming took 3 bases from V and 0 from J, leaving 14 bases between them. Germline lookup yields CDR1 SEHNR and CDR2 FQNEAQ (reference sequence). This CDR3 spans 16 amino acids. The CDR3 nucleotides read TGTGCCAGCAGCTTTGCCCAGGGAATCCCTAACTATGGCTACACCTTC. It specifies CASSFAQGIPNYGYTF.

This clonotype occurred a few times. V usage is TRBV27 and J usage is TRBJ1-6, with a possible D match to TRBD1 (6 bases). Trimming left V 6 bases short and J 1 base short, with 13 bases between. This CDR3 is built from 16 residues. Germline values: CDR1 MNHEY, CDR2 SMNVEV (reference sequence). The chain's CDR3 is CASSPGQGSYNSPLHF. Written as DNA, the CDR3 is TGTGCCAGCAGCCCGGGACAAGGTTCCTATAATTCACCCCTCCACTTT.

The chain employs TRBV7-6 and TRBJ2-1; TRBD2 agrees at 9 bases. Germline-derived CDR1 and CDR2 are SGHVS and FNYEAQ. CDR3 length: 15 amino acids. V lost 2 bases, J lost 6 bases, and 5 bases stayed unmatched. Written as DNA, the CDR3 is TGTGCCAGCAGCTTACGGCGGGGGGGCCCCAATGAGCAGTTCTTC. Protein sequence: CASSLRRGGPNEQFF.

This clonotype has only a few counts. The chain links TRBV27 to TRBJ1-4; D not resolved. The V end was cut by 4 bases, the J end by 0 bases, with 12 bases between. Germline V CDR1 and CDR2: MNHEY, SMNVEV (reference sequence). This CDR3 contains 16 residues. The DNA of the CDR3 is TGTGCCAGCAGTTCCCACCTACTAGCAACTAATGAAAAACTGTTTTTT. This translates into CASSSHLLATNEKLFF.